These T cell receptor beta chains were read from a single sample in a study of T cells after posttransplantation cyclophosphamide. Only in-frame clones appear in the TCRdb table, and some are missing; sequencing was by immunoSEQ multiplex PCR. The table has around 47,000 clones, under 95% seen once; the top ten hold 2.5% to 3%. Material: PBMCs. The origin of the receptors is a woman younger than 45 in good health and a related stem cell transplant donor. Both conserved end residues are part of each CDR3. A D gene is named only where the DNA matches it firmly. A clone size is listed for some rows: how often the clone was seen (once, few, many), or a class if it is expanded.

J gene,V gene,CDR3 length,clone size,D gene,CDR3 DNA,CDR3 protein
TRBJ2-3,TRBV6-4,16,NA,NA,TGTGCCAGCAGCCCCGACGGAGTTAGGATCGCGGATACGCAGTATTTT,CASSPDGVRIADTQYF
TRBJ2-5,TRBV6-5,11,NA,NA,TGTGCCAGCAGGCAGGGAGAGACCCAGTACTTC,CASRQGETQYF
TRBJ2-7,TRBV7-2,12,NA,NA,TGTGCCAGCAGCCCGCAGAACTACGAGCAGTACTTC,CASSPQNYEQYF
TRBJ2-5,TRBV2,13,NA,NA,TGTGCCAGCATTTCCAGGGCGTGGGAGACCCAGTACTTC,CASISRAWETQYF
TRBJ1-6,TRBV6-5,13,NA,NA,TGTGCCAGCAGTCCCCGACAGAATTCACCCCTCCACTTT,CASSPRQNSPLHF
TRBJ1-1,TRBV10-3,12,NA,NA,TGTGCCATCAGCTTAATGAACACTGAAGCTTTCTTT,CAISLMNTEAFF
TRBJ2-3,TRBV18,14,NA,NA,TGTGCCAGCTCAGAGGACAGATACACAGATACGCAGTATTTT,CASSEDRYTDTQYF
TRBJ2-5,TRBV5-1,13,once,NA,TGCGCCAGCAGCTTGGCGGGATCGGAGACCCAGTACTTC,CASSLAGSETQYF
TRBJ1-2,TRBV5-8,13,NA,NA,TGTGCCAGCAGTCGTGACACCGACTATGGCTACACCTTC,CASSRDTDYGYTF
TRBJ1-2,TRBV19,13,NA,NA,TGTGCCAGTAGTATACAGGCTACTGGGGGCTACACCTTC,CASSIQATGGYTF
TRBJ1-3,TRBV7-2,16,NA,NA,TGTGCCAGCAGCTTAGGTCCGGCGGGCGCTGGAAACACCATATATTTT,CASSLGPAGAGNTIYF
TRBJ1-2,TRBV28,11,NA,NA,TGTGCCAGCTTCGGTAACTATGGCTACACCTTC,CASFGNYGYTF
TRBJ2-1,TRBV19,17,NA,NA,TGTGCCAGTATCTTATCCGACCCAGGGCTCTTCGACAATGAGCAGTTCTTC,CASILSDPGLFDNEQFF
TRBJ2-1,TRBV10-3,16,NA,NA,TGTGCCATCAGTGACAACAGGGCTGGATCCTACAATGAGCAGTTCTTC,CAISDNRAGSYNEQFF
TRBJ2-5,TRBV7-9,17,NA,TRBD2,TGTGCCAGCAGCTTATTTATAGCGGGGGGCATAAAAGAGACCCAGTACTTC,CASSLFIAGGIKETQYF
TRBJ2-1,TRBV4-3,15,NA,TRBD2,TGCGCCAGCAGCCAAGAGGGGGGGTTGGGCAATGAGCAGTTCTTC,CASSQEGGLGNEQFF
TRBJ1-1,TRBV4-2,16,NA,NA,TGTGCCAGCAGCCAAGTGGGCAGAACCCAGAACACTGAAGCTTTCTTT,CASSQVGRTQNTEAFF
TRBJ2-5,TRBV29-1,12,once,NA,TGCAGCGTTCAAGTAGACCAAGAGACCCAGTACTTC,CSVQVDQETQYF
TRBJ2-1,TRBV2,20,NA,TRBD2,TGTGCCAAGCTGGGGGGACTAGCGGGGGTGGGGATCGAGTCCTACAATGAGCAGTTCTTC,CAKLGGLAGVGIESYNEQFF
TRBJ1-2,TRBV7-2,16,once,TRBD1,TGTGCCAGCAGCTTAACGGAACAGGGGCTAGGGGTGGGCTACACCTTC,CASSLTEQGLGVGYTF
TRBJ2-3,TRBV29-1,14,NA,NA,TGCAGCGTTGAGAACAGGGTCTCGGCAGATACGCAGTATTTT,CSVENRVSADTQYF
TRBJ2-5,TRBV5-4,17,NA,TRBD2,TGTGCCAGCAGCTTAGTTGGGTCTAGCGGGGGGCGAGAGACCCAGTACTTC,CASSLVGSSGGRETQYF
TRBJ1-2,TRBV25-1,11,NA,NA,TGTGCCAGCAAGGAGAGTTATGGCTACACCTTC,CASKESYGYTF
TRBJ1-4,TRBV7-8,15,once,TRBD1,TGTGCCAGCAGCTCCGGACAGGGAGGACGAGAAAAACTGTTTTTT,CASSSGQGGREKLFF
TRBJ2-7,TRBV5-6,12,NA,NA,TGTGCCAGCAGCTTTCAGGGCTACGAGCAGTACTTC,CASSFQGYEQYF
TRBJ1-3,TRBV5-1,18,once,TRBD1,TGCGCCAGCAGCTTGGCCCCGGGACAGGGGGGCTCTGGAAACACCATATATTTT,CASSLAPGQGGSGNTIYF
TRBJ2-7,TRBV11-2,15,NA,TRBD1,TGTGCCAGCAGCTTAGAGGGACAGGGAACCTACGAGCAGTACTTC,CASSLEGQGTYEQYF
TRBJ2-4,TRBV7-2,16,once,NA,TGTGCCAGCAGCTTAGGAGTCCCCCCGGCCAAAAACATTCAGTACTTC,CASSLGVPPAKNIQYF
TRBJ2-2,TRBV28,14,NA,TRBD1,TGTGCCAGCAGCTACAGGGGGAGGTTCGGGGAGCTGTTTTTT,CASSYRGRFGELFF
TRBJ2-5,TRBV10-3,16,NA,TRBD2,TGTGCCATCAGTGAGTCTTCAGCGGGGGGGCAAGAGACCCAGTACTTC,CAISESSAGGQETQYF
TRBJ1-5,TRBV5-5,15,NA,NA,TGTGCCAGCAGCCTGATATCCGGGGGCAATCAGCCCCAGCATTTT,CASSLISGGNQPQHF
TRBJ1-1,TRBV9,14,few,NA,TGTGCCAGCAGCGCCCAGGGCTGGGACACTGAAGCTTTCTTT,CASSAQGWDTEAFF
TRBJ2-7,TRBV30,12,NA,NA,TGTGCCTGGAGTGTTTCGGGGAACGAGCAGTACTTC,CAWSVSGNEQYF
TRBJ1-5,TRBV5-6,13,NA,NA,TGTGCCAGCAGCTTGGGACAGTTTCAGCCCCAGCATTTT,CASSLGQFQPQHF
TRBJ1-2,TRBV29-1,12,NA,TRBD1,TGCAGCGTTGGGGACAGGGGGTTGGGCTACACCTTC,CSVGDRGLGYTF
TRBJ1-1,TRBV4-3,15,NA,NA,TGCGCCAGCAGCCATCGTGGGAGGAAGAACACTGAAGCTTTCTTT,CASSHRGRKNTEAFF
TRBJ1-1,TRBV6-6,14,NA,NA,TGTGCCAGCAGTTACGGCCAGAGGGACAATGAAGCTTTCTTT,CASSYGQRDNEAFF
TRBJ1-5,TRBV19,15,NA,NA,TGTGCCAGTAGTCGGGGTAGAGGGCCAAATCAGCCCCAGCATTTT,CASSRGRGPNQPQHF
TRBJ2-7,TRBV27,16,NA,NA,TGTGCCAGCAGTTTATTTAACCCGGGACTGACCTTTGGGCAGTACTTC,CASSLFNPGLTFGQYF
TRBJ2-3,TRBV5-1,14,NA,TRBD1,TGCGCCAGCAGCGGGTGGACAGGGGCAGATACGCAGTATTTT,CASSGWTGADTQYF
TRBJ2-1,TRBV14,11,NA,TRBD2,TGTGCCAGCAGGCTAGCGGGGGAGCAGTTCTTC,CASRLAGEQFF
TRBJ1-5,TRBV19,13,few,NA,TGTGCCAGTACCCACGCGGGGGCTCAGCCCCAGCATTTT,CASTHAGAQPQHF
TRBJ2-2,TRBV6-1,15,NA,NA,TGTGCCAGCAGTGAATTGGGGCATGTCACCGGGGAGCTGTTTTTT,CASSELGHVTGELFF
TRBJ1-5,TRBV19,16,NA,NA,TGTGCCAGTAGTATAAACAGGGCTAGGGTCAATCAGCCCCAGCATTTT,CASSINRARVNQPQHF
TRBJ2-2,TRBV7-8,16,NA,NA,TGTGCCAGCAGCTTAGCTGAGAGGGCGAACACCGGGGAGCTGTTTTTT,CASSLAERANTGELFF
TRBJ2-3,TRBV5-6,19,NA,TRBD2,TGTGCCAGCAGCTTGGAAAGGAGCGGGGGGCGACGTAACGGGGATACGCAGTATTTT,CASSLERSGGRRNGDTQYF
TRBJ1-3,TRBV6-5,13,NA,NA,TGTGCCAGCAGACAGCTTTCTGGAAACACCATATATTTT,CASRQLSGNTIYF
TRBJ1-1,TRBV7-9,13,NA,NA,TGTGCCAGCAGCTTAGGGGGGGGAGTCGAAGCTTTCTTT,CASSLGGGVEAFF
TRBJ2-5,TRBV9,16,NA,TRBD2,TGTGCCAGCAGCGTAGGAGGCGGGGGGGCCGTGGAGACCCAGTACTTC,CASSVGGGGAVETQYF
TRBJ1-3,TRBV18,16,NA,NA,TGTGCCAGCTCACCAAATCACAGGGTCTCTGGAAACACCATATATTTT,CASSPNHRVSGNTIYF
TRBJ2-5,TRBV30,12,NA,TRBD2,TGTGCCTGGGCTAGCGGGGGTAAGACCCAGTACTTC,CAWASGGKTQYF
TRBJ2-5,TRBV5-6,16,NA,TRBD2,TGTGCCAGCAGCGCGGGACTAGCGGCGTACCAAGAGACCCAGTACTTC,CASSAGLAAYQETQYF
TRBJ2-3,TRBV28,15,NA,NA,TGTGCCAGCAGTTTGGGTAAGCGGGGCACAGATACGCAGTATTTT,CASSLGKRGTDTQYF
TRBJ1-2,TRBV19,15,NA,TRBD1,TGTGCCAGTAGTATGGTGTCAGGGGGCATAGGGGGCTACACCTTC,CASSMVSGGIGGYTF